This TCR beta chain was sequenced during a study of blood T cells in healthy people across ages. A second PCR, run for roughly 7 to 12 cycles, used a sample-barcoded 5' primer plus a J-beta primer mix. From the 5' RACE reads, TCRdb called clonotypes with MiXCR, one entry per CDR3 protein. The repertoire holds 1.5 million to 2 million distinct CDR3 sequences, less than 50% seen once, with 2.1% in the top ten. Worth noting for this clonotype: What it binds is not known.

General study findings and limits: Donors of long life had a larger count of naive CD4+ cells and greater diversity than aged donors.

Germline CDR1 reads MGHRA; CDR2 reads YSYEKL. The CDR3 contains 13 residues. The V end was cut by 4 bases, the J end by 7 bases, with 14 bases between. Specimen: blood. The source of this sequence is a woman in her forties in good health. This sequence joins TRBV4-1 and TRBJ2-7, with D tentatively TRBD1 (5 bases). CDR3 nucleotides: TGCGCCAGCAGCCCCCCACTGGGGCTGGAGCAGTACTTC. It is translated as CASSPPLGLEQYF.